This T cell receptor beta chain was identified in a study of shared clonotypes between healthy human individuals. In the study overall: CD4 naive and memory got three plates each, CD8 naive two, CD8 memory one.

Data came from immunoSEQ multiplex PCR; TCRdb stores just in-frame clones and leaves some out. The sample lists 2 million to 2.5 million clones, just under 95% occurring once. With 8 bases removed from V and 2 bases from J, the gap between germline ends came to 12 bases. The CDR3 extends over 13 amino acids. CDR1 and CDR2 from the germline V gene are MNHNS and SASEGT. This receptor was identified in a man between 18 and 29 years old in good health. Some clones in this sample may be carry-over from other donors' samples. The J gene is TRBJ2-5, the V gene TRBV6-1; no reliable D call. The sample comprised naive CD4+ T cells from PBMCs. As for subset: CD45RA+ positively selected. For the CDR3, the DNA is TGTGCCAGCGGACGACGGTTACAAGAGACCCAGTACTTC. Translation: CASGRRLQETQYF.